The entry that follows covers one TCR beta chain sequence. Authors' analysis steps: From reference gene primer amplification, estimates of nucleated cell counts were derived. Sequencing used immunoSEQ multiplex PCR; TCRdb keeps in-frame clones, though not all of them. The DNA gave D and trimming, while V, J and clone size come from that table. The sample has 260,000 or so clones; approximately 80% are singletons. The sample originates from a study of blood T cell repertoires in COVID-19. The wider study: The analysed material was cDNA or gDNA that came from T cells, B-cell-depleted T cells, or PBMCs.

The CDR3 runs to 11 residues. Per the germline V gene, CDR1 is SQVTM and CDR2 is ANQGSEA. Deletions cut 4 bases from V and 3 bases from J, with 6 bases between. This TCR was sampled from a woman aged 80 or older with COVID-19, enrolled during active disease. This chain connects TRBV29-1 to TRBJ1-1; unclear D gene. Sequencing input: peripheral blood. CDR3 protein: CSVVAYTEAFF. DNA for the CDR3: TGCAGCGTTGTAGCCTACACTGAAGCTTTCTTT. The full variable domain, with the rest looked up from reference TRBV29-1 and TRBJ1-1, is SAVISQKPSRDICQRGTSLTIQCQVDSQVTMMFWYRQQPGQSLTLIATANQGSEATYESGFVIDKFPISRPNLTFSTLTVSNMSPEDSSIYLCSVVAYTEAFFGQGTRLTVV.